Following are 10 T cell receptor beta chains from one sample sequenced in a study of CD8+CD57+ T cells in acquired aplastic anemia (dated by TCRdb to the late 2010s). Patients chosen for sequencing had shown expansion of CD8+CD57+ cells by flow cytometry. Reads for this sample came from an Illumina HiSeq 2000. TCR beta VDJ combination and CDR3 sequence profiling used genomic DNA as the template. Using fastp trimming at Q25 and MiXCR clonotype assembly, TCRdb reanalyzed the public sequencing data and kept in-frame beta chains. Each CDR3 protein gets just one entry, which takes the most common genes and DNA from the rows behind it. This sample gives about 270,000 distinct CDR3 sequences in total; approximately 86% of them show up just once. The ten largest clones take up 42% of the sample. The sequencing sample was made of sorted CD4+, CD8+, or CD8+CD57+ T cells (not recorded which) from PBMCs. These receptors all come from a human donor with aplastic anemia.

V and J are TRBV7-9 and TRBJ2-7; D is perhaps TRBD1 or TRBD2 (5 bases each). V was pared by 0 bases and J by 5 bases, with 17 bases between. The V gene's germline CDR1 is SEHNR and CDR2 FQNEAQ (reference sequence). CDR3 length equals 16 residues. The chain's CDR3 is CASSLAGSYGANEQYF. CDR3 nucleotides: TGTGCCAGCAGCTTAGCGGGTAGCTACGGGGCCAACGAGCAGTACTTC.

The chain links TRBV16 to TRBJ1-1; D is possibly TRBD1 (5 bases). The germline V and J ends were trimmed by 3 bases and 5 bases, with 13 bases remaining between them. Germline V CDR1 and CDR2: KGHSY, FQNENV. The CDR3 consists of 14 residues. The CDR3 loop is CASSQRGLGTEAFF. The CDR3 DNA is TGTGCCAGCAGCCAGCGGGGCTTGGGTACTGAAGCTTTCTTT. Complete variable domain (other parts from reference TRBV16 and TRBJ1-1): GEEVAQTPKHLVRGEGQKAKLYCAPIKGHSYVFWYQQVLKNEFKFLISFQNENVFDETGMPKERFSAKCLPNSPCSLEIQATKLEDSAVYFCASSQRGLGTEAFFGQGTRLTVV.

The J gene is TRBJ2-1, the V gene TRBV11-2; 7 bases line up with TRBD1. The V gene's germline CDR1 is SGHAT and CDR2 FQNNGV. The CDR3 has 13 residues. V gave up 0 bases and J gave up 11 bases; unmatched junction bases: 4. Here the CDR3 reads CASSLDLTGKQFF. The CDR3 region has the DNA TGTGCCAGCAGCTTAGATCTGACAGGGAAGCAGTTCTTC.

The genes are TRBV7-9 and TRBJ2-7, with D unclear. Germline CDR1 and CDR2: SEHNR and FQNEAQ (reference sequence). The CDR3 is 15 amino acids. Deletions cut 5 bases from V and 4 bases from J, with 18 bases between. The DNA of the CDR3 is TGTGCCAGCAGCAACGGACGAGCCGGATGGTACGAGCAGTACGTC. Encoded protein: CASSNGRAGWYEQYV.

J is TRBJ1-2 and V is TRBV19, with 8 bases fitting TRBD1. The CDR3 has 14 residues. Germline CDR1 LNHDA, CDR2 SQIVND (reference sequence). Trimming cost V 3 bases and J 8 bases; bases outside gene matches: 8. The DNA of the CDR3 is TGTGCCAGTAGTATCCAACAGGGGGGGGTCGGCTACACCTTC. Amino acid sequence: CASSIQQGGVGYTF.

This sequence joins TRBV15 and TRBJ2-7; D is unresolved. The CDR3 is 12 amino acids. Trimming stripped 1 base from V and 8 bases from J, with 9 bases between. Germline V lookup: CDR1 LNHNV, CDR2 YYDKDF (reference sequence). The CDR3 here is CATSRGGAQQYV. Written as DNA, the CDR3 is TGTGCCACCAGCAGAGGTGGCGCGCAGCAGTACGTC.

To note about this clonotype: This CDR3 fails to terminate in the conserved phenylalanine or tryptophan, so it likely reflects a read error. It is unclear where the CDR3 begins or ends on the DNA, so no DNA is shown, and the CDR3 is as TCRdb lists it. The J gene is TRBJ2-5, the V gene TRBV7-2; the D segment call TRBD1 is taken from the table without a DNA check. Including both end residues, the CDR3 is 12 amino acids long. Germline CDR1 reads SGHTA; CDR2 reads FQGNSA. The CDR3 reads CASSQDWAFGDT.

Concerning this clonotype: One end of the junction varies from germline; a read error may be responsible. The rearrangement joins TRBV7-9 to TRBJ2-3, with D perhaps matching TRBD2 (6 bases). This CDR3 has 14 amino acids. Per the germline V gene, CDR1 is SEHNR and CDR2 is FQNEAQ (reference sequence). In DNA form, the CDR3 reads TGTGCCAGCAGCTTTCAGAGGGGCGGGGATACCGATGATTTT. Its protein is CASSFQRGGDTDDF.

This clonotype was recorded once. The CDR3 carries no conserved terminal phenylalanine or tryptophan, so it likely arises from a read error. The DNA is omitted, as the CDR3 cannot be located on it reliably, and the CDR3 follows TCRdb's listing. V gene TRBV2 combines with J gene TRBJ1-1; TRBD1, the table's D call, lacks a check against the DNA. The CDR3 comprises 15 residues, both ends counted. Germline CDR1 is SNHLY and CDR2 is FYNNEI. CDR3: CASSLKLKNQPQHFC.

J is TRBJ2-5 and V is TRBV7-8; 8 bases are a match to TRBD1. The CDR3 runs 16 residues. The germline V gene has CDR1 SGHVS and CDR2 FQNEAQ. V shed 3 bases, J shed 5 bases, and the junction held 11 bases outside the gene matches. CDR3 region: CASSFQGQVLGETQYF. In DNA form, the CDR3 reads TGTGCCAGCAGCTTTCAGGGACAGGTCTTGGGCGAGACCCAGTACTTC.